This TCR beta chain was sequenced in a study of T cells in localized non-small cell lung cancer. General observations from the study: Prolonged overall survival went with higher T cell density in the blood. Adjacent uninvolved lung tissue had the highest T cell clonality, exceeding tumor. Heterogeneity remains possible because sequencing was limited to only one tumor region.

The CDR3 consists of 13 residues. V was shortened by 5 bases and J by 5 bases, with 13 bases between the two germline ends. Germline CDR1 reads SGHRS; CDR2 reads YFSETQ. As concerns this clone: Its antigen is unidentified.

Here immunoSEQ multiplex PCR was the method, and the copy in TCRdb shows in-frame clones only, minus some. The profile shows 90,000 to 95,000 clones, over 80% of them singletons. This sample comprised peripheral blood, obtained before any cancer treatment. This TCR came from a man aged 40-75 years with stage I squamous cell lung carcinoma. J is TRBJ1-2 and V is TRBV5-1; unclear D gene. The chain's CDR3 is CASRTEPQYGYTF. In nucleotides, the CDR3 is TGCGCCAGCAGGACCGAACCTCAGTATGGCTACACCTTC. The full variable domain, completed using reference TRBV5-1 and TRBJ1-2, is KAGVTQTPRYLIKTRGQQVTLSCSPISGHRSVSWYQQTPGQGLQFLFEYFSETQRNKGNFPGRFSGRQFSNSRSEMNVSTLELGDSALYLCASRTEPQYGYTFGSGTRLTVV.